The 27 T cell receptor beta chains below come from one sample, sequenced in a study of blood T cell repertoires in COVID-19. Clones were read by immunoSEQ multiplex PCR, and TCRdb kept only the in-frame ones, dropping some. The profile covers some 14,000 clones, with about 84% appearing a single time and 28% taken by the ten largest. Sequencing was performed on peripheral blood. Receptors were obtained from a human donor in a cohort sampled during active COVID-19.

V gene TRBV5-8 combines with J gene TRBJ2-1, with 8 bases that match TRBD1. The V gene end was trimmed by 6 bases and the J gene end by 4 bases; junction bases not matched to a gene: 6. The CDR3 runs 14 residues. Germline CDR1 reads SGHTS; CDR2 reads YDEGEE. CDR3 nucleotides: TGTGCCAGCAATCTGGACAGGGTTTACAATGAGCAGTTCTTC. It is translated as CASNLDRVYNEQFF.

The chain has TRBV28 and TRBJ1-5, with D unresolved. Between the trimmed V and J ends, which lost 0 bases and 3 bases, there was a span of 6 bases. The germline V gene has CDR1 MDHEN and CDR2 SYDVKM. This CDR3 contains 14 residues. The CDR3 loop reads CASSLWRDNQPQHF. The DNA of the CDR3 is TGTGCCAGCAGTTTATGGCGGGACAATCAGCCCCAGCATTTT.

V usage is TRBV25-1 and J usage is TRBJ2-1; weak D call: TRBD2 (5 bases). Trimming took off 5 bases at V and 1 base at J, with 15 bases between the two ends. The length of the CDR3 is 16 residues. Germline CDR1 and CDR2: MGHDK and SYGVNS. The chain's CDR3 is CASSPARGLSYNEQFF. The CDR3 nucleotides read TGTGCCAGCAGTCCCGCCAGAGGGTTGTCCTACAATGAGCAGTTCTTC.

The rearrangement joins TRBV5-1 to TRBJ2-7; tentatively, D is TRBD1 (6 bases). Germline CDR1 and CDR2: SGHRS and YFSETQ. CDR3 length: 14 residues. The V gene lost 1 base and the J gene lost 2 bases, with 10 bases spanning the gap. CDR3 nucleotides: TGCGCCAGCAGCTTGACGCAGGGGACCTACGAGCAGTACTTC. It is translated as CASSLTQGTYEQYF.

The chain combines TRBV7-8 with TRBJ2-7, with D tentatively TRBD2 (7 bases). The germline V gene has CDR1 SGHVS and CDR2 FQNEAQ. The CDR3 spans 16 residues. V lost 0 bases and J lost 0, with 12 bases in between. The CDR3 nucleotides are TGTGCCAGCAGCTTAGCAGGACAGCGGGGCTCCTACGAGCAGTACTTC. Encoded protein: CASSLAGQRGSYEQYF. The whole variable domain, filled in from reference TRBV7-8 and TRBJ2-7, reads GAGVSQSPRYKVAKRGQDVALRCDPISGHVSLFWYQQALGQGPEFLTYFQNEAQLDKSGLPSDRFFAERPEGSVSTLKIQRTQQEDSAVYLCASSLAGQRGSYEQYFGPGTRLTVT.

The chain carries TRBV2 and TRBJ2-5; maybe TRBD2 (6 bases). The CDR3 has 14 amino acids. V shed 4 bases and J shed 2 bases, with 11 bases lying between them. CDR1 is SNHLY, CDR2 FYNNEI, per germline. CDR3 in amino acids: CASSGREWQETQYF. Written as DNA, the CDR3 is TGTGCCAGCAGTGGGAGGGAGTGGCAAGAGACCCAGTACTTC.

In this sample, this clone turned up once. The chain is built from TRBV15 and TRBJ2-5, with D tentatively TRBD2 (5 bases). V lost 2 bases and J lost 4, with 8 bases in between. CDR3 size: 13 residues. Germline V lookup: CDR1 LNHNV, CDR2 YYDKDF (reference sequence). The DNA of the CDR3 is TGTGCCACCAGCAGACTAGCTCGAGAGACCCAGTACTTC. Residues: CATSRLARETQYF.

The chain has TRBV27 and TRBJ1-6; 9 bases are shared with TRBD1. Germline lookup yields CDR1 MNHEY and CDR2 SMNVEV (reference sequence). The CDR3 is 14 amino acids. The J segment lost 8 bases and the V segment lost 6 bases, leaving 5 bases of the junction unmatched. CDR3 residues: CASRTGTGYSPLHF. The CDR3 nucleotides are TGTGCCAGCAGGACCGGGACAGGGTATTCACCCCTCCACTTT.

V is TRBV7-2 and J is TRBJ2-7; 9 bases map to TRBD2. Germline V gene sequence: CDR1 SGHTA, CDR2 FQGNSA. V was pared by 0 bases and J by 0 bases, with 0 bases of the junction left unmatched. This CDR3 has 15 amino acids. The CDR3 loop is CASSLAREGSYEQYF. The CDR3 DNA is TGTGCCAGCAGCTTAGCGCGGGAGGGCTCCTACGAGCAGTACTTC.

This clone was observed a handful of times. The rearrangement uses TRBV24-1 and TRBJ1-2, with D perhaps TRBD1 (5 bases). Germline CDR1 and CDR2: KGHDR and SFDVKD. The CDR3 is 13 residues long. The germline V and J ends were trimmed by 4 bases and 8 bases, with 13 bases remaining between them. In DNA form, the CDR3 reads TGTGCCACCAGTGAAAGGGGCGCGATCGGCTACACCTTC. It specifies CATSERGAIGYTF.

The chain uses TRBV5-7 and TRBJ1-2; maybe TRBD1 (6 bases). TRBV5-7 is an open reading frame, and its role is uncertain. The CDR3 has 15 residues. V gave up 4 bases and J gave up 3 bases, with 16 bases separating them. CDR3 sequence (DNA): TGTGCCAGCAGCCTGGGAGGGGGGGATTACTATGGCTACACCTTC. Its protein product is CASSLGGGDYYGYTF.

The gene calls are TRBV7-9 and TRBJ1-5; no reliable D call. V lost 4 bases and J lost 2, with 9 bases in between. The CDR3 sequence is 14 residues long. Germline lookup yields CDR1 SEHNR and CDR2 FQNEAQ (reference sequence). CDR3 protein: CASSSQGGNQPQHF. CDR3 sequence (DNA): TGTGCCAGCAGCTCACAAGGAGGCAATCAGCCCCAGCATTTT.

V usage is TRBV28 and J usage is TRBJ2-3; 10 bases align to TRBD2. The germline V gene has CDR1 MDHEN and CDR2 SYDVKM. The CDR3 is 16 residues long. Trimming at V came to 8 bases and at J to 7 bases, leaving 15 bases not matched to a gene. CDR3 sequence: CASGPIKREGLNTQYF. CDR3 in DNA: TGTGCCAGCGGACCTATAAAGCGGGAGGGCCTGAATACGCAGTATTTT.

This clone was observed a few times. This rearrangement joins TRBV4-2 to TRBJ2-7, with 8 bases aligning to TRBD1. This CDR3 is built from 15 residues. Per the germline V gene, CDR1 is LGHNA and CDR2 is YNFKEQ. The ends lost 0 bases at V and 2 bases at J; junction bases unmatched: 3. Here the CDR3 DNA reads TGTGCCAGCAGCCAAGAACAGGGGGGTCCCTACGAGCAGTACTTC. Its protein product is CASSQEQGGPYEQYF.

This chain uses TRBV11-2 with TRBJ2-2; TRBD2 matches 11 bases. J lost 4 bases, V lost 2 bases, and 0 bases had no gene match. In germline, CDR1 is SGHAT, CDR2 FQNNGV. CDR3 length equals 15 residues. CDR3 nucleotides: TGTGCCAGCAGCTTACTAGCGGGGGGCACCGGGGAGCTGTTTTTT. Translated: CASSLLAGGTGELFF. The full variable domain, rest sourced from reference TRBV11-2 and TRBJ2-2, is EAGVAQSPRYKIIEKRQSVAFWCNPISGHATLYWYQQILGQGPKLLIQFQNNGVVDDSQLPKDRFSAERLKGVDSTLKIQPAKLEDSAVYLCASSLLAGGTGELFFGEGSRLTVL.

This clone has just one count. This chain uses TRBV7-2 with TRBJ2-2; D ambiguous. V dropped 5 bases and J dropped 7 bases, with 17 bases sitting between them. Germline CDR1 reads SGHTA; CDR2 reads FQGNSA. This CDR3 has 15 residues. As DNA, the CDR3 is TGTGCCAGCAGCCCCTCTGGGCTATCGAGCGGGGAGCTGTTTTTT. It translates to CASSPSGLSSGELFF. Combining the CDR3 with reference TRBV7-2 and TRBJ2-2 gives the whole variable domain GAGVSQSPSNKVTEKGKDVELRCDPISGHTALYWYRQSLGQGLEFLIYFQGNSAPDKSGLPSDRFSAERTGGSVSTLTIQRTQQEDSAVYLCASSPSGLSSGELFFGEGSRLTVL.

The chain carries TRBV18 and TRBJ2-5; D might be TRBD2 (5 bases). CDR1 is KGHSH and CDR2 is LQKENI in the germline V gene. The CDR3 is 15 amino acids. Trimming took off 0 bases at V and 5 bases at J, with 13 bases between the two ends. The DNA of the CDR3 is TGTGCCAGCTCACCACCGACGAGGGCCGGGGAGACCCAGTACTTC. Protein product: CASSPPTRAGETQYF.

The CDR3: CASSSGGGNEQFF. The CDR3 DNA follows: TGTGCCAGCAGCTCCGGTGGGGGGAATGAGCAGTTCTTC. This rearrangement joins TRBV5-6 to TRBJ2-1; D possibly corresponds to TRBD2 (6 bases). This CDR3 is built from 13 residues. Germline V CDR1 and CDR2: SGHDT, YYEEEE. Trimming took 3 bases from V and 7 from J, leaving 11 bases between them.

J is TRBJ1-5 and V is TRBV6-6; the match to TRBD1 covers 7 bases. Trimming at V came to 6 bases and at J to 4 bases, leaving 12 bases not matched to a gene. The CDR3 is 16 amino acids. CDR1 and CDR2 (germline): MNHNY, SVGAGI (reference sequence). CDR3 protein: CASSPPNRGGNQPQHF. The CDR3 nucleotides read TGTGCCAGCAGCCCCCCAAACAGGGGCGGAAATCAGCCCCAGCATTTT.

This rearrangement joins TRBV7-9 to TRBJ1-5; a possible D gene is TRBD1 (5 bases). Deletions cut 4 bases from V and 1 base from J, with 8 bases between. The CDR3 runs to 14 residues. The germline V gene encodes CDR1 SEHNR and CDR2 FQNEAQ (reference sequence). This chain's CDR3 is CASSSTESNQPQHF. As DNA, the CDR3 is TGTGCCAGCAGCTCGACAGAGAGCAATCAGCCCCAGCATTTT. The whole variable domain, filled in from reference TRBV7-9 and TRBJ1-5, reads DTGVSQNPRHKITKRGQNVTFRCDPISEHNRLYWYRQTLGQGPEFLTYFQNEAQLEKSRLLSDRFSAERPKGSFSTLEIQRTEQGDSAMYLCASSSTESNQPQHFGDGTRLSIL.

The rearrangement joins TRBV6-6 to TRBJ2-1; 8 bases are a match to TRBD1. V was clipped by 5 bases and J by 6 bases; unmatched bases: 3. CDR3 length: 13 amino acids. Germline lookup yields CDR1 MNHNY and CDR2 SVGAGI (reference sequence). CDR3: CASSLGQGNEQFF. Written as DNA, the CDR3 is TGTGCCAGCAGTCTCGGACAGGGCAATGAGCAGTTCTTC.

The rearrangement uses TRBV7-2 and TRBJ2-4; D possibly corresponds to TRBD1 (6 bases). From germline, CDR1 is SGHTA and CDR2 FQGNSA. Between the trimmed V and J ends, which lost 2 bases and 9 bases, there was a span of 11 bases. This CDR3 region has 13 residues. The DNA for the CDR3 is TGTGCCAGCAGCTTATCTAGCAGGGGCATTCAGTACTTC. Its protein is CASSLSSRGIQYF.

The chain is built from TRBV4-2 and TRBJ2-1, with 9 nucleotides matching TRBD2. Losses at the gene ends were 4 bases for V and 1 base for J; bases not matched to a gene: 8. The CDR3 has 17 amino acids. Germline V gene data show CDR1 as LGHNA and CDR2 as YNFKEQ. The CDR3 loop reads CASSLAGGPGSYNEQFF. Written as DNA, the CDR3 is TGTGCCAGCAGCCTTGCGGGAGGGCCAGGGTCCTACAATGAGCAGTTCTTC.

The chain has TRBV28 and TRBJ1-4; 7 nucleotides agree with TRBD1. Unmatched junction bases numbered 10, after V lost 10 bases and J lost 5 bases. The germline gives CDR1 MDHEN, CDR2 SYDVKM. This CDR3 is 14 amino acids long. The CDR3 DNA is TGTGCCACCTTCGACAGGGCGGGGAATGAAAAACTGTTTTTT. Protein: CATFDRAGNEKLFF.

The chain links TRBV18 to TRBJ1-1; D unclear. Germline V lookup: CDR1 KGHSH, CDR2 LQKENI. Deletions cut 0 bases from V and 5 bases from J, with 10 bases between. The CDR3 runs 14 residues. CDR3 in amino acids: CASSPPNERTEAFF. CDR3 in DNA: TGTGCCAGCTCACCACCTAACGAGAGGACTGAAGCTTTCTTT.

This clone has only a few counts. V gene TRBV30 combines with J gene TRBJ2-1, with D tentatively TRBD2 (6 bases). Germline V gene sequence: CDR1 GTSNPN, CDR2 SVGIG (reference sequence). With 2 bases removed from V and 9 bases from J, the gap between germline ends came to 17 bases. The CDR3 sequence is 14 residues long. CDR3 amino acids: CAWSWGLPLGEQFF. In DNA form, the CDR3 reads TGTGCCTGGAGTTGGGGACTTCCACTGGGTGAGCAGTTCTTC.

This chain joins TRBV14 and TRBJ2-2, with 10 nucleotides matching TRBD2. V trimming: 4 bases; J trimming: 6 bases; junction bases outside the gene matches: 5. The CDR3 is made up of 15 amino acids. The V gene's germline CDR1 is SGHDN and CDR2 FVKESK. The CDR3 bases are TGTGCCAGCAGCCCCCGACTAGCGGGTGCCGGGGAGCTGTTTTTT. Translating it yields CASSPRLAGAGELFF.